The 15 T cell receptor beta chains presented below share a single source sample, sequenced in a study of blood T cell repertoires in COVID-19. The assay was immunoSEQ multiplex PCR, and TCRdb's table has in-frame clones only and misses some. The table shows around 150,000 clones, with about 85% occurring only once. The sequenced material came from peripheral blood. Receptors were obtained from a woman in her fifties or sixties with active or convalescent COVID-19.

The CDR3 DNA reads TGTGCCTGGAGCGGACAGGGGGCGACTGAAGCTTTCTTT. Translating gives CAWSGQGATEAFF. The chain joins TRBV30 to TRBJ1-1; 11 nucleotides line up with TRBD1. Germline-derived CDR1 and CDR2 are GTSNPN and SVGIG (reference sequence). Trimming took 3 bases from V and 5 from J; bases not matched to a gene: 2. The CDR3 extends over 13 amino acids.

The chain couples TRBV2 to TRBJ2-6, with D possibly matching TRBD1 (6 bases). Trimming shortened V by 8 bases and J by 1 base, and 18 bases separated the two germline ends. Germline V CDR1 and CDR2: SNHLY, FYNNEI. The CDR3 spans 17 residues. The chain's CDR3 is CASRGQFLLSGANVLTF. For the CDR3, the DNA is TGTGCCAGCCGCGGACAGTTCCTACTTTCTGGGGCCAACGTCCTGACTTTC.

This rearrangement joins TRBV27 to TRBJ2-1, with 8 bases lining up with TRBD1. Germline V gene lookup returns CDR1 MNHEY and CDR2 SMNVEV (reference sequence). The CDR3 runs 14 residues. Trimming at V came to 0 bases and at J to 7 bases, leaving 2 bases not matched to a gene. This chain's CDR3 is CASSLSWTGNEQFF. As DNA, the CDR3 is TGTGCCAGCAGTTTATCGTGGACAGGGAATGAGCAGTTCTTC.

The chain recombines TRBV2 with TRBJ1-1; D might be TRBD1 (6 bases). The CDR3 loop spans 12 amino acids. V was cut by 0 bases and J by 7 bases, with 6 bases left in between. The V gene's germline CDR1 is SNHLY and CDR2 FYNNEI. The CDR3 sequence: CASSEAGGEAFF. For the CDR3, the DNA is TGTGCCAGCAGTGAAGCAGGGGGTGAAGCTTTCTTT. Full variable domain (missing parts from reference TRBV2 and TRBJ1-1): EPEVTQTPSHQVTQMGQEVILRCVPISNHLYFYWYRQILGQKVEFLVSFYNNEISEKSEIFDDQFSVERPDGSNFTLKIRSTKLEDSAMYFCASSEAGGEAFFGQGTRLTVV.

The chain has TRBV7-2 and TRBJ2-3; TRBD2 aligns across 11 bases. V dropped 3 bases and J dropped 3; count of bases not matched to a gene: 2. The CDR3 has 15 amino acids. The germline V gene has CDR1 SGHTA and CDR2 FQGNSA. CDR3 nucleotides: TGTGCCAGCAGCTTGGGACTAGCGGTAACAGATACGCAGTATTTT. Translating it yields CASSLGLAVTDTQYF.

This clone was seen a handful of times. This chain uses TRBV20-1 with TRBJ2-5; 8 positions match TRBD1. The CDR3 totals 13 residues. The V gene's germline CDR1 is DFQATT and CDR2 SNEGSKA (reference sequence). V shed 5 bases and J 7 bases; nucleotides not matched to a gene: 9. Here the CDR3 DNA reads TGCAGTGCTGGTGGACAGGGTTTGGGGACCCAGTACTTC. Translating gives CSAGGQGLGTQYF.

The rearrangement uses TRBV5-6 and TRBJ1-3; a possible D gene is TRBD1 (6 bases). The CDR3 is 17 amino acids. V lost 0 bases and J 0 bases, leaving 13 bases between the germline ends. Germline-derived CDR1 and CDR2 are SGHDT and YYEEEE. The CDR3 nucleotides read TGTGCCAGCAGCTTGGTTGACAGGCAGATCTCTGGAAACACCATATATTTT. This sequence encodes CASSLVDRQISGNTIYF.

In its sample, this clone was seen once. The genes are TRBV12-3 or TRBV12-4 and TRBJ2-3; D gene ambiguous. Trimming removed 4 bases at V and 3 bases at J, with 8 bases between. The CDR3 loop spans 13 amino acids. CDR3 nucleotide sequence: TGTGCCAGCAGTTACAGTATGACAGATACGCAGTATTTT. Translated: CASSYSMTDTQYF.

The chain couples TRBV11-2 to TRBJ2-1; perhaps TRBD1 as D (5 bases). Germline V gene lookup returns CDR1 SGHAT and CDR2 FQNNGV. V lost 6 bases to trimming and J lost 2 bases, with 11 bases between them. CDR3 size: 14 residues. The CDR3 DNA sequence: TGTGCCAGCAGAGGGGCAGGCCCCTACAATGAGCAGTTCTTC. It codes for CASRGAGPYNEQFF.

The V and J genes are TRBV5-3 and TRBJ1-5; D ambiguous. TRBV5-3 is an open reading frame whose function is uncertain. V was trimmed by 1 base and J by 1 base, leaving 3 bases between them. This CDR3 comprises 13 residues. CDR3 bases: TGTGCCAGAAGCTTGCAGAGCAATCAGCCCCAGCATTTT. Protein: CARSLQSNQPQHF.

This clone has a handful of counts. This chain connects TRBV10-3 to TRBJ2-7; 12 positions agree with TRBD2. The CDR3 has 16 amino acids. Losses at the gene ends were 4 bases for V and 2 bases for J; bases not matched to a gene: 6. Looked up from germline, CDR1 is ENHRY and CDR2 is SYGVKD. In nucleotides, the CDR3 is TGTGCCATCAGTGCCCGGGCTAGCGGGGGGGCCTACGAGCAGTACTTC. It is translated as CAISARASGGAYEQYF.

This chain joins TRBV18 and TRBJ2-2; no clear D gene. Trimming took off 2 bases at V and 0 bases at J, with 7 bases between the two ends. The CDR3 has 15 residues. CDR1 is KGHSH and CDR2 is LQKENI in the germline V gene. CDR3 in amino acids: CASSPSGPNTGELFF. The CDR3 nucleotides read TGTGCCAGCTCACCATCGGGTCCGAACACCGGGGAGCTGTTTTTT.

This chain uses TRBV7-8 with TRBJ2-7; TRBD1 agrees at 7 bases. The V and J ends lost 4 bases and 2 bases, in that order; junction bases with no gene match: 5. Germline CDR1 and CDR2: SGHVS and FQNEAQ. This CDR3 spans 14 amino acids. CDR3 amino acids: CASSYGTETYEQYF. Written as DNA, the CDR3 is TGTGCCAGCAGCTACGGGACAGAGACCTACGAGCAGTACTTC.

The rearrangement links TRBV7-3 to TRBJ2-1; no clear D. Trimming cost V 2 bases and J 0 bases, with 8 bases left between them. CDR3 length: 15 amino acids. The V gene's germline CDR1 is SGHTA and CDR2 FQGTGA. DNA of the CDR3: TGTGCCAGCAGCTTATACGCGAGCTCCTACAATGAGCAGTTCTTC. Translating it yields CASSLYASSYNEQFF. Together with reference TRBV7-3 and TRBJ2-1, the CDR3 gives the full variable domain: GAGVSQTPSNKVTEKGKYVELRCDPISGHTALYWYRQSLGQGPEFLIYFQGTGAADDSGLPNDRFFAVRPEGSVSTLKIQRTERGDSAVYLCASSLYASSYNEQFFGPGTRLTVL.

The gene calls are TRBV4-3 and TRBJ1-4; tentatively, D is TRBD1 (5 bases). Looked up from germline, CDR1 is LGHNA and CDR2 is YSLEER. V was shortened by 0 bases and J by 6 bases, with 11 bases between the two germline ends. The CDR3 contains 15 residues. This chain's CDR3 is CASSQDRRGDEKLFF. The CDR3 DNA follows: TGCGCCAGCAGCCAAGATCGTCGGGGGGATGAAAAACTGTTTTTT.